This TCR beta chain was found in a study of T cell responses to AZD1222 COVID-19 vaccine. Turning to the study itself: Pooling of second doses given at about 4 or about 12 weeks was done.

Study-wide results and caveats: Spike-specific TCR breadth and depth both grew after two AZD1222 doses. A mostly white British donor set with more females was recruited, and clonal diversity was possibly underestimated.

Turning to this clone: Its antigen is as yet unknown.

Data came from immunoSEQ multiplex PCR; TCRdb stores just in-frame clones and leaves some out. The repertoire holds about 120,000 clones, about 87% seen once, with more than 7.5% in the top ten. The input for sequencing was peripheral blood, taken on day 0 of AZD1222 vaccination. The source of this sequence is an adult in good health.

The DNA of the CDR3 is TGTGCCAGCAGCCCGACGACAGGGTATAGCTCTGGAAACACCATATATTTT. It is translated as CASSPTTGYSSGNTIYF. This chain joins TRBV7-2 and TRBJ1-3; 7 nucleotides agree with TRBD1. CDR1 is SGHTA and CDR2 is FQGNSA in the germline V gene. V lost 5 bases to trimming and J lost 0 bases; unmatched junction nucleotides: 10. The CDR3 runs 17 residues.